This TCR beta chain was retrieved from a study of T cells in Graves' hyperthyroidism and ophthalmopathy. Newly diagnosed hyperthyroidism, duration under 2 months, in patients aged 18 to 65. This clonotype was seen at least ten times. V was pared by 7 bases and J by 2 bases, with 14 bases of the junction left unmatched. Germline CDR1 is LNHDA and CDR2 is SQIVND (reference sequence). This CDR3 comprises 17 residues. TCR beta CDR3 sequences were amplified from RNA transcripts. HTBI primers were the set used in a first-round RT-PCR of the TCR CDR3. A single record per CDR3 protein comes from TCRdb applying MiXCR to the multiplex PCR reads. The data hold roughly 93,000 distinct CDR3 sequences, with 35% to 45% observed a single time.

Sequenced: peripheral blood or thyroid tissue (not recorded which). This TCR was recovered from a woman aged 25 to 39 with Graves' hyperthyroidism. The rearrangement joins TRBV19 to TRBJ1-5, with 7 positions matching TRBD1. CDR3 protein: CASKQKGGIRGNQPQHF. The CDR3 DNA reads TGTGCCAGTAAACAGAAAGGGGGCATCCGGGGCAATCAGCCCCAGCATTTT.